This T cell receptor beta chain originates from a study of cytotoxic CD8 clonotypes in ibrutinib-treated CLL. Study-wide context: The patients, under 13 relapsed/refractory and roughly 15 treatment-naive, included about 18 who were IGHV unmutated. Points from the study as a whole: Against age-matched healthy donors, baseline clonality ran higher and tracked circulating CD8+ T-cell counts. Clonality, elevated at ibrutinib response, dropped back toward baseline at progression.

J was trimmed by 3 bases and V by 6 bases; bases with no gene match: 9. CDR1 is SQVTM and CDR2 is ANQGSEA in the germline V gene. The CDR3 extends over 15 amino acids. Comments on this clone: Its antigen is unknown.

The repertoire was sequenced with immunoSEQ multiplex PCR; TCRdb's copy has only in-frame clones and lacks some. The sample includes 200,000 or so clones, just under 80% of them seen just once. Specimen: PBMCs, collected after 12 months of ibrutinib treatment. This chain joins TRBV29-1 and TRBJ2-7, with TRBD1 matching over 12 bases. This TCR derives from a human donor with chronic lymphocytic leukemia. This chain's CDR3 is CSVGTGGRGDYEQYF. In nucleotides, the CDR3 is TGCAGCGTGGGGACAGGGGGCCGAGGGGACTACGAGCAGTACTTC.